The rows below give T cell receptor beta chains drawn from one sample of a study of cytomegalovirus exposure and HLA in healthy donors. The table came from immunoSEQ multiplex PCR; TCRdb's copy has only in-frame clones and leaves some out. The sample records under 200,000 clones, just over 75% being singletons. Source material: PBMCs. Receptors were obtained from a woman aged 25 to 39 in good health and CMV-seropositive. CDR3s include the opening cysteine and the closing phenylalanine or tryptophan. Fields, in order: clone size, V gene, J gene, CDR3 protein. Some rows have no size entry. The others give once, few or many, or a class for an expanded clone.

NA,TRBV6-1,TRBJ1-1,CASSERGRGNTEAFF
NA,TRBV28,TRBJ1-4,CASSPQGTNEKLFF
NA,TRBV27,TRBJ1-1,CASSSGTGGGFTEAFF
NA,TRBV19,TRBJ1-5,CASSIPGSKVSPQHF
few,TRBV18,TRBJ2-6,CASSRQPTGTRSGANVLTF
NA,TRBV5-1,TRBJ1-1,CASSSSGQGVLNTEAFF
few,TRBV5-4,TRBJ1-2,CASSFGSGSSEGYTF
few,TRBV18,TRBJ1-1,CASSPFRTGVTEAFF
NA,TRBV19,TRBJ1-1,CASSRKGTANIGAFF
NA,TRBV5-4,TRBJ1-2,CASSPGTDLRYGYTF
NA,TRBV29-1,TRBJ1-1,CSVLLTGAQAFF
NA,TRBV28,TRBJ1-2,CASSFVGRTGDGYTF